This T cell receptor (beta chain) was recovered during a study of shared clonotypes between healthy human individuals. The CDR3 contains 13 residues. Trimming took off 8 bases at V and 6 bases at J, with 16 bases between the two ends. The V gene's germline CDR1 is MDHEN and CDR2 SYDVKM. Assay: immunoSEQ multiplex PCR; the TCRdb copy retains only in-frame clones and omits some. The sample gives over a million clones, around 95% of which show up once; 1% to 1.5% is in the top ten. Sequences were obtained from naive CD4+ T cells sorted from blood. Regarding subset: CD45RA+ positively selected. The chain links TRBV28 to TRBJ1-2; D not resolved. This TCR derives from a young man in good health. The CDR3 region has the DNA TGTGCCAGCGGTATTCCCCAATCCAATGGCTACACCTTC. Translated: CASGIPQSNGYTF.